These 6 T cell receptor beta chains were all obtained from the same sample, sequenced in a study of immune evolution from preneoplasia to lung adenocarcinoma. The repertoire was sequenced with immunoSEQ multiplex PCR; TCRdb's copy has only in-frame clones and lacks some. The data hold about 9,800 clones, with about four fifths observed a single time. The sequenced material came from FFPE lung adenocarcinoma in situ tissue. These receptors were taken from an older person with lung adenocarcinoma.

The rearrangement joins TRBV7-9 to TRBJ1-2; D might be TRBD1 (6 bases). The germline V and J ends were trimmed by 5 bases and 2 bases, with 18 bases remaining between them. The CDR3 sequence is 16 residues long. The germline gives CDR1 SEHNR, CDR2 FQNEAQ (reference sequence). CDR3 loop: CASSPGTPFPNYGYTF. The CDR3 nucleotides are TGTGCCAGCAGCCCTGGGACACCATTTCCCAACTATGGCTACACCTTC.

The chain uses TRBV4-3 and TRBJ2-5; D tentatively fits TRBD1 or TRBD2 (6 bases each). This CDR3 region has 15 residues. V was cut by 4 bases and J by 5 bases, with 17 bases left in between. CDR1 is LGHNA, CDR2 YSLEER, per germline. Written as DNA, the CDR3 is TGCGCCAGCAGCCCCAACAGGGACGGAGGGGAGACCCAGTACTTC. This codes for CASSPNRDGGETQYF.

CDR3 nucleotide sequence: TGTGCCAGCTCACCATCGATGGCGTACACCGGGGAGCTGTTTTTT. This translates into CASSPSMAYTGELFF. V gene TRBV18 combines with J gene TRBJ2-2, with D unresolved. Trimming left V 2 bases short and J 3 bases short, with 10 bases between. This CDR3 has 15 amino acids. Per the germline V gene, CDR1 is KGHSH and CDR2 is LQKENI. Using reference TRBV18 and TRBJ2-2 for the parts outside the CDR3, the full variable domain is NAGVMQNPRHLVRRRGQEARLRCSPMKGHSHVYWYRQLPEEGLKFMVYLQKENIIDESGMPKERFSAEFPKEGPSILRIQQVVRGDSAAYFCASSPSMAYTGELFFGEGSRLTVL.

V gene TRBV2 combines with J gene TRBJ1-5; D might be TRBD1 (5 bases). CDR1 is SNHLY and CDR2 is FYNNEI in the germline V gene. The CDR3 sequence is 13 residues long. V was trimmed by 7 bases and J by 8 bases, leaving 15 bases between them. The CDR3 sequence: CASMLTVGKPQHF. The CDR3, as DNA: TGTGCCAGCATGCTGACAGTCGGGAAGCCCCAGCATTTT.

V is TRBV5-1 and J is TRBJ2-3; D is unclear. Germline CDR1 is SGHRS and CDR2 is YFSETQ. V was pared by 6 bases and J by 4 bases, with 15 bases between. This CDR3 is built from 14 residues. The CDR3 sequence: CASILGPNADTQYF. The DNA for the CDR3 is TGCGCCAGCATTCTAGGCCCGAACGCAGATACGCAGTATTTT.

The CDR3 loop reads CASSVGLAENPLAKNIQYF. CDR3 DNA: TGTGCCAGCAGCGTAGGTTTAGCGGAGAACCCACTAGCCAAAAACATTCAGTACTTC. The V gene is TRBV9, the J gene TRBJ2-4, with D tentatively TRBD2 (6 bases). CDR3 length equals 19 residues. Trimming took 0 bases from V and 0 from J, leaving 19 bases between them. The V gene's germline CDR1 is SGDLS and CDR2 YYNGEE.